The source of this T cell receptor (beta chain) is a study of cytomegalovirus exposure and HLA in healthy donors. The study's findings and limits: Later, an analysis found that TCR clusters from the first cohort tended to co-occur in the roughly 110 validation repertoires. The study put 150 or so TCR beta chains on its list as cytomegalovirus-associated. Many donors carried some public TCRs, although rarity characterized most TCR sequences.

Comments on this clone: Its antigen remains unknown.

The donors were part of the validation cohort, which consisted of some 120 subjects and was separate from the first cohort of about 670 subjects. Using immunoSEQ multiplex PCR, the repertoire was profiled, and TCRdb retains in-frame clones only, with some absent. The data show approximately 120,000 clones, approximately 95% seen once. This CDR3 contains 15 residues. Germline CDR1 and CDR2: SGHRS and YFSETQ. Trimming removed 0 bases at V and 1 base at J, with 8 bases between. Sequenced sample: PBMCs. The source is a man aged 18 to 30 in good health and CMV-seronegative. The J gene is TRBJ2-1, the V gene TRBV5-1; the D is unclear. CDR3: CASSLGLQSYNEQFF. The CDR3 DNA follows: TGCGCCAGCAGCTTGGGACTCCAGTCCTACAATGAGCAGTTCTTC.